The text below deals with one TCR beta chain. This clonotype was counted only a few times. This clone's antigen is unknown. It has no much larger one-base neighbor in the sample; base qualities were not kept. This specimen belongs to a study of T cell repertoires in aging, cancer and after chemotherapy (dated by TCRdb to the late 2010s). Background on the whole study: The donors fell into six age groups ranging from 30 or younger to 70 or older, and each group had at least three individuals. Control TCR repertoires from healthy donors were recorded across several months to years, and re-sampling revealed clear clonal overlap. The cohort comprised 218 cancer patients, roughly 90 with hematological and fewer than 140 with solid cancers, plus 95 healthy donors as a reference group. In total, the full dataset held about 9.5 million TCR reads. The study profiled peripheral blood TCR beta repertoires from healthy donors and cancer patients to examine immunoaging and T cell reconstitution after chemotherapy. Study-level results and caveats: It was noted by the authors that conclusions about immunological memory after chemotherapy cannot be drawn from the repertoire data. In healthy donors, the drop in TCR diversity with age came mainly from a loss of richness, whereas in cancer patients a loss of evenness also played a part. Compared with age-matched healthy donors, untreated patients with hematological or solid cancers had significantly lower TCR diversity and higher clonality in blood. Median generation probability increased over the chemotherapy interval in both cancer cohorts, suggesting repertoire reconstitution through rebound thymic output.

V loses 6 bases of germline sequence and J loses 2 bases, and the interval between the two ends is 17 bases. The germline V gene specifies SGHRS as CDR1 and YFSETQ as CDR2. The CDR3 runs 16 residues from the cysteine to the phenylalanine. The DNA shown is the 48-base CDR3, in frame from base 1. Multiplex touch-down PCR with a mixed TRB-A/B primer pool was used to amplify rearranged TRB sequences covering the V, D and J segments. Illumina adapters and sample indices were attached to the amplicons through two consecutive PCR reactions run with Phusion HS II polymerase. Amplicons were gel-purified with the NucleoSpin Gel and PCR Clean-up kit, then checked with Qubit and an Agilent 2100 Bioanalyzer. Sequencing of the libraries was done on an Illumina MiSeq with paired-end, single-indexed 600-cycle runs. The paper's data handling went like this. MiXCR versions 2.12 and 3.0.5 were used to process the TRB sequences. A clone was defined as each unique CDR3 nucleotide sequence, and only productive sequences supported by at least two reads were kept. Repertoire metrics included Shannon diversity, evenness, clonality (one minus evenness), and alpha-parameterized diversity profiles from alpha 0 to 5. The IGoR algorithm was used to calculate generation probabilities of clones in the paired pre- and post-chemotherapy samples. Using fastp at Q25 and MiXCR, TCRdb reprocessed the public reads and kept productive beta chains. Under each unique CDR3 protein, matching rows form one entry showing the most common genes and DNA. The V and J calls and clone size come from TCRdb's table, not from the authors' own analysis. The sample data list around 12,000 distinct CDR3 sequences, and 20% to 30% of these were observed just once. The ten largest account for less than 2% of the sample.

Instead of sorted cells or RNA, genomic DNA extracted from peripheral blood served as the source for amplifying TCR beta rearrangements. The receptor's source is a human donor in good health. The sample consisted of blood. This receptor chain uses TRBV5-1 and TRBJ2-2; 6 matching bases give a weak D call of TRBD1. The nucleotide sequence reads as follows: TGCGCCAGCACCAAAAGCATCAGGGGCAACACCGGGGAGCTGTTTTTT. Protein translation: CASTKSIRGNTGELFF.